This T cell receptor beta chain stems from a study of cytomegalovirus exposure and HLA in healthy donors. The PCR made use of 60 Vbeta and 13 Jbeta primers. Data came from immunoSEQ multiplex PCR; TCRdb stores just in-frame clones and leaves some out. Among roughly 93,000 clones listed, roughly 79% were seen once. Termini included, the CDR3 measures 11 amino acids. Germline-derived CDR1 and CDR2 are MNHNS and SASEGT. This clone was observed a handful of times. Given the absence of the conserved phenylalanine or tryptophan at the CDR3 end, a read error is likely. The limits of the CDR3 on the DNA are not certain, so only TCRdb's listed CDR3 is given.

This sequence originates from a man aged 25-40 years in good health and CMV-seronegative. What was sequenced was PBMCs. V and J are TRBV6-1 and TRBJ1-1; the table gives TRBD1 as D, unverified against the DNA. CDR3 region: CASSEPRHRLL.